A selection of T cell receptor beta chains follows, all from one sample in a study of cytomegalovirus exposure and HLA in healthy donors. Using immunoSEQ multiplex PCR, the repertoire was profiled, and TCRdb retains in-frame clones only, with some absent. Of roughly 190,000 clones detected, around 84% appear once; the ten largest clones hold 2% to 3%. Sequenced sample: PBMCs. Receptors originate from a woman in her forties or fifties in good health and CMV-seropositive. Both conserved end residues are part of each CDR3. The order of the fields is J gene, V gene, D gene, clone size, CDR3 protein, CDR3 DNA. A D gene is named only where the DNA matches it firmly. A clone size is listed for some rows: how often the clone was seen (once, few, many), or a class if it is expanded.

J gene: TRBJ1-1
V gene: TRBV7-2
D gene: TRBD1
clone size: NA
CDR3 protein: CASSLVQGDTEAFF
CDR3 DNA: TGTGCCAGCAGCTTAGTACAGGGGGACACTGAAGCTTTCTTT

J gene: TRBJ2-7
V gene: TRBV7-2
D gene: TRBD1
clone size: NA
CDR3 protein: CASSLEPGQVHEQYF
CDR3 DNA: TGTGCCAGCAGCTTAGAGCCGGGACAGGTTCACGAGCAGTACTTC

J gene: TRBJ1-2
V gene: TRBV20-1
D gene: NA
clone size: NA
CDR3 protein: CSARDTGLYTF
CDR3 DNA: TGCAGTGCTAGAGACACAGGTCTCTACACCTTC

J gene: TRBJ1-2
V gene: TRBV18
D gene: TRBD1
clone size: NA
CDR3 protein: CASSPDRGGNGYTF
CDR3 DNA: TGTGCCAGCTCACCCGACAGGGGGGGAAATGGCTACACCTTC

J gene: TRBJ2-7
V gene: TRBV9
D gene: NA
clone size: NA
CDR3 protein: CASSVGASSYEQYF
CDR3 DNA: TGTGCCAGCAGCGTAGGCGCGTCTAGCTACGAGCAGTACTTC

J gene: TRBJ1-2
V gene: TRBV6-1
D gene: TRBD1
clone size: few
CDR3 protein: CASSVGQGYYGYTF
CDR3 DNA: TGTGCCAGCAGTGTAGGACAGGGCTACTATGGCTACACCTTC

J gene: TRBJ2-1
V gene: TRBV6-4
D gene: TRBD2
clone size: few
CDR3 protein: CASSTGLYNEQFF
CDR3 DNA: TGTGCCAGCAGTACGGGACTATACAATGAGCAGTTCTTC

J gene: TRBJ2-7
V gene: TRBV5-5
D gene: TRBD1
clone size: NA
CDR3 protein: CASSSGTGGNEQYF
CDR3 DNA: TGTGCCAGCAGCTCAGGGACAGGAGGAAACGAGCAGTACTTC

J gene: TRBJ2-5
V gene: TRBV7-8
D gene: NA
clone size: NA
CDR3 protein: CASSTRTGTQETQYF
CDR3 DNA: TGTGCCAGCAGCACCAGAACAGGGACGCAAGAGACCCAGTACTTC

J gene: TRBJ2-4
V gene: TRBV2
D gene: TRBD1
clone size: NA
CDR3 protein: CASSGDRFLAKNIQYF
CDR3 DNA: TGTGCCAGCAGTGGGGACAGGTTTTTAGCCAAAAACATTCAGTACTTC

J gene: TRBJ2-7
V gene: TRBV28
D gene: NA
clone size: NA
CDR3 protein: CASSLGRASSYEQYF
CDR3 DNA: TGTGCCAGCAGTTTAGGGCGGGCGAGCTCCTACGAGCAGTACTTC

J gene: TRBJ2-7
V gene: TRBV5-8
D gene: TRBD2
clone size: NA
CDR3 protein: CASSVERGNSYEQYF
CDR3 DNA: TGTGCCAGCAGCGTAGAGCGGGGGAACTCCTACGAGCAGTACTTC

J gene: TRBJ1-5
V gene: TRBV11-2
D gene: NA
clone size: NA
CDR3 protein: CASSLGGSPSNQPQHF
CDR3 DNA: TGTGCCAGCAGCTTAGGAGGCTCGCCTAGCAATCAGCCCCAGCATTTT

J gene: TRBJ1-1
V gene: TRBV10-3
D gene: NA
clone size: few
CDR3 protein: CAISESPGGSTEAFF
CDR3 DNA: TGTGCCATCAGTGAGTCACCGGGCGGGTCCACTGAAGCTTTCTTT

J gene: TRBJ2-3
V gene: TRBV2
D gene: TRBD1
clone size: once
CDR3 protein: CASSSKPGQGSADTQYF
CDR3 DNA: TGTGCCAGCAGTTCTAAACCGGGACAGGGGAGCGCAGATACGCAGTATTTT

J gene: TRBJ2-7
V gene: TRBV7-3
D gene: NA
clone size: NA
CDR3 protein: CASSLTGSQTYEQYF
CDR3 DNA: TGTGCCAGCAGCTTAACGGGCAGCCAGACCTACGAGCAGTACTTC

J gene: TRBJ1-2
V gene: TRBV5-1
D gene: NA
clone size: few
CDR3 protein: CASSLDSFTNYGYTF
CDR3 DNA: TGCGCCAGCAGCTTGGACAGCTTCACTAACTATGGCTACACCTTC

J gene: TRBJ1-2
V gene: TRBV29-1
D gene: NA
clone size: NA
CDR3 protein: CSEQLADYGYTF
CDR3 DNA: TGCAGCGAACAACTAGCCGACTATGGCTACACCTTC

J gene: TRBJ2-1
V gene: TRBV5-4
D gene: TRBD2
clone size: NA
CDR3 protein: CASSKAGGPYNEQFF
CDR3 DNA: TGTGCCAGCTCCAAAGCGGGGGGGCCCTACAATGAGCAGTTCTTC

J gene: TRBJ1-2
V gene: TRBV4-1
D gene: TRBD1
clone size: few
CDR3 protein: CASSQPGQGEERGYTF
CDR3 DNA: TGCGCCAGCAGCCAGCCGGGACAGGGGGAAGAGAGGGGCTACACCTTC

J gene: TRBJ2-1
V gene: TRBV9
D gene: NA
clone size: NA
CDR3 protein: CARTWGPYNEQFF
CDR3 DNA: TGTGCCAGAACTTGGGGGCCATACAATGAGCAGTTCTTC

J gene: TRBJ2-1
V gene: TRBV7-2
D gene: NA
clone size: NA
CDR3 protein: CASSLAASASYNEQFF
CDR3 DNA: TGTGCCAGCAGCTTAGCAGCTAGTGCTTCCTACAATGAGCAGTTCTTC

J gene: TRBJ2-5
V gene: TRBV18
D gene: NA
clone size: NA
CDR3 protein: CASSPPNSVTQYF
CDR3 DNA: TGTGCCAGCTCACCCCCCAACTCGGTGACCCAGTACTTC

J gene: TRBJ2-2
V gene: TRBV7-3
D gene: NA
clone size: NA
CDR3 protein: CASRTSTGELFF
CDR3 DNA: TGTGCCAGCAGAACTAGCACCGGGGAGCTGTTTTTT

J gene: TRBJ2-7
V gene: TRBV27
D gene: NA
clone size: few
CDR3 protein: CASSSVHFSYEQYF
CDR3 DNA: TGTGCCAGCAGTTCCGTCCACTTCTCCTACGAGCAGTACTTC

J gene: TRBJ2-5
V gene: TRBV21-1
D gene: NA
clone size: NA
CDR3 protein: CASSTQSYQETQYF
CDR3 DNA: TGTGCCAGCAGCACCCAGTCGTACCAAGAGACCCAGTACTTC

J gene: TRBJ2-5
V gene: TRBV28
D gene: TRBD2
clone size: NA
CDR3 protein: CASKSSGGAQTQYF
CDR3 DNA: TGTGCCAGCAAGTCTAGCGGGGGGGCGCAGACCCAGTACTTC

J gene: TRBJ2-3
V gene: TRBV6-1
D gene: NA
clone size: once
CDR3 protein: CAGRGPGDTQYF
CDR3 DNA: TGTGCCGGCAGGGGTCCCGGGGATACGCAGTATTTT

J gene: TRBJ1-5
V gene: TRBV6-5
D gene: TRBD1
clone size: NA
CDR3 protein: CASKGTGENQPQHF
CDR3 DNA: TGTGCCAGCAAGGGGACAGGGGAGAATCAGCCCCAGCATTTT

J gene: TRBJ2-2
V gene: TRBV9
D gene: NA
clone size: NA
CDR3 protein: CASSVVSGHLGTGELFF
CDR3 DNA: TGTGCCAGCAGCGTAGTTAGCGGACATCTTGGCACCGGGGAGCTGTTTTTT

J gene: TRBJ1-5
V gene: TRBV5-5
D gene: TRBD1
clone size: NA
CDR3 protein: CASSLEGTGGQPQHF
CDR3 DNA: TGTGCCAGCAGCTTGGAGGGGACAGGGGGTCAGCCCCAGCATTTT

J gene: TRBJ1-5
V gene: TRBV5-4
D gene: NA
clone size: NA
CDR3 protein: CASSPRGSNQPQHF
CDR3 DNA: TGTGCCAGCAGTCCCAGGGGAAGCAATCAGCCCCAGCATTTT

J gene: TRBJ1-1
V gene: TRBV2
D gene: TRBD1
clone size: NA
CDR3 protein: CASMGTANTEAFF
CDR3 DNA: TGTGCCAGCATGGGGACAGCTAACACTGAAGCTTTCTTT

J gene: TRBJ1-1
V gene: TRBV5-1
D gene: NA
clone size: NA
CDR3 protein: CASSPNGNTEAFF
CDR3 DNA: TGCGCCAGCAGCCCGAACGGGAACACTGAAGCTTTCTTT

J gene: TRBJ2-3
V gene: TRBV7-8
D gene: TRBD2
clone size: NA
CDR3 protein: CASSLAGGRGGTDTQYF
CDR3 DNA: TGTGCCAGCAGCTTAGCTGGGGGGCGGGGGGGCACAGATACGCAGTATTTT

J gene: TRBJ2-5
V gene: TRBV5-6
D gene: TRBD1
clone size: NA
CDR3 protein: CASSFGTGRETQYF
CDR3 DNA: TGTGCCAGCAGCTTCGGGACAGGAAGGGAGACCCAGTACTTC

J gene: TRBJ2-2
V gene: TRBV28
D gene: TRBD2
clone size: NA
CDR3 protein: CASSLSGGAAGELFF
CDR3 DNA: TGTGCCAGCAGTTTAAGCGGGGGGGCCGCCGGGGAGCTGTTTTTT

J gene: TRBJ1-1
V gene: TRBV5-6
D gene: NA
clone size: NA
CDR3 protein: CASSSGWGTEAFF
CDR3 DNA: TGTGCCAGCAGCTCAGGGTGGGGCACTGAAGCTTTCTTT

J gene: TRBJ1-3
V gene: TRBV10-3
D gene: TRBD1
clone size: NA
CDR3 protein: CAISAGTGGSGNTIYF
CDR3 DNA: TGTGCCATCAGTGCCGGGACAGGGGGCTCTGGAAACACCATATATTTT

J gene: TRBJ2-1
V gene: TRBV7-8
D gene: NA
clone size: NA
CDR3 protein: CASSLGRTVLRPEQFF
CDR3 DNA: TGTGCCAGCAGCTTAGGCCGGACAGTCCTACGTCCTGAGCAGTTCTTC

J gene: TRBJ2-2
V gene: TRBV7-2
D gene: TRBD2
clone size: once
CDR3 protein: CASSLSLAGGPGELFF
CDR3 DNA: TGTGCCAGCAGCTTAAGCCTAGCGGGGGGGCCTGGGGAGCTGTTTTTT

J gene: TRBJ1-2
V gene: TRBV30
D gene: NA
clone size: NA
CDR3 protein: CAWTDIPTAYGYTF
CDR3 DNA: TGTGCCTGGACAGACATCCCCACGGCCTATGGCTACACCTTC

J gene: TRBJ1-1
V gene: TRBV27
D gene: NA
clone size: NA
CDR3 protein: CASSFILNTEAFF
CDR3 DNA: TGTGCCAGCAGTTTTATATTGAACACTGAAGCTTTCTTT

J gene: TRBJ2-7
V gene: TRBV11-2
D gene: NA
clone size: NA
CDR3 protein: CASSFYSSASSYEQYF
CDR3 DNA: TGTGCCAGCAGCTTTTATTCTTCAGCGAGCTCCTACGAGCAGTACTTC

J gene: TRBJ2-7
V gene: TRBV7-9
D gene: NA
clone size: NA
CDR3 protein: CASSLAGLNHEQYF
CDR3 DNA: TGTGCCAGCAGCTTGGCAGGGTTGAACCACGAGCAGTACTTC

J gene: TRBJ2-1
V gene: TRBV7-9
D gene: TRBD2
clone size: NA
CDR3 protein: CASTWRLADNEQFF
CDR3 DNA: TGTGCCAGCACCTGGCGTCTAGCGGACAATGAGCAGTTCTTC

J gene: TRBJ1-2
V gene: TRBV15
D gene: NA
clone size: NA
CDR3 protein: CATSIPGTGANYGYTF
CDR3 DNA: TGTGCCACCAGCATTCCCGGGACGGGAGCTAACTATGGCTACACCTTC

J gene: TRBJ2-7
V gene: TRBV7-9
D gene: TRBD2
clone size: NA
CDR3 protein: CASSRALAGGLYEQYF
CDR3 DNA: TGTGCCAGCAGCCGCGCACTAGCGGGGGGGCTATACGAGCAGTACTTC

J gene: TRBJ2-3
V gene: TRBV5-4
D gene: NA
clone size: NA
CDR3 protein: CASSLSGADTQYF
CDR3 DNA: TGTGCCAGCAGCTTGTCAGGCGCAGATACGCAGTATTTT

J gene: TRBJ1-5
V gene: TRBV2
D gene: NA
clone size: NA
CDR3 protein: CASSERQDNQPQHF
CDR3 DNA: TGTGCCAGCAGTGAGAGACAGGACAATCAGCCCCAGCATTTT

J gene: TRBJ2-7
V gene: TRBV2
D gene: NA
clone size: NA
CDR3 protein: CASTLGGYEQYF
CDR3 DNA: TGTGCCAGCACGCTGGGAGGCTACGAGCAGTACTTC

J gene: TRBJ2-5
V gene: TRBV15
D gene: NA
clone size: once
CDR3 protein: CATSRGGRETQYF
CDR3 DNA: TGTGCCACCAGCAGAGGCGGTCGAGAGACCCAGTACTTC

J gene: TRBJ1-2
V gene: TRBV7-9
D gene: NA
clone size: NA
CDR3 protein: CASSLGQANYGYTF
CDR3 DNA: TGTGCCAGCAGCTTAGGGCAGGCTAACTATGGCTACACCTTC

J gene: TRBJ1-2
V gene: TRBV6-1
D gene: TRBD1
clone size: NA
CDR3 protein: CASSEPRKGAYGYTF
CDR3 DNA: TGTGCCAGCAGTGAGCCCCGGAAGGGGGCATATGGCTACACCTTC

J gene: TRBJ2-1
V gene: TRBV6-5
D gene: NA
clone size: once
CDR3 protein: CASSYSRNPRGNEQFF
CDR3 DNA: TGTGCCAGCAGTTACTCGAGGAATCCACGCGGCAATGAGCAGTTCTTC

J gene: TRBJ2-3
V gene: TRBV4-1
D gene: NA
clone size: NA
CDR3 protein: CASSQDPLWGGAYTDTQYF
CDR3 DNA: TGCGCCAGCAGCCAAGACCCACTCTGGGGGGGGGCCTACACAGATACGCAGTATTTT

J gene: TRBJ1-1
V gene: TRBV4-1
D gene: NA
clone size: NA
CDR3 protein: CASSRRGNTEAFF
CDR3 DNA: TGCGCCAGCAGCCGGCGGGGAAACACTGAAGCTTTCTTT

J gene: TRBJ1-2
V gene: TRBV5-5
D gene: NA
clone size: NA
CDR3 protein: CASSLEGHGYTF
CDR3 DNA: TGTGCCAGCAGCTTAGAGGGCCATGGCTACACCTTC

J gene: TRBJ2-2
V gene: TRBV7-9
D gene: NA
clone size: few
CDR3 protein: CASPQKIGGAETGELFF
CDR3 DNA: TGTGCCAGCCCTCAAAAGATAGGGGGGGCCGAGACCGGGGAGCTGTTTTTT

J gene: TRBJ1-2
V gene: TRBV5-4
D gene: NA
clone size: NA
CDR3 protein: CASSLSFDRPPYGYTF
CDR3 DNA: TGTGCCAGCAGCTTAAGTTTCGACAGGCCCCCCTATGGCTACACCTTC